These T cell receptor beta chains were read from a single sample in a study of T cells in tuberculosis. TCRdb keeps only in-frame clones here, not all; method: immunoSEQ multiplex PCR. The sample has about 10,000 clones; 94% are singletons. Sequenced sample: PBMCs. The receptor source for this set is an adult with tuberculosis. CDR3s include the opening cysteine and the closing phenylalanine or tryptophan. The order of the fields is V gene, J gene, CDR3 protein.

TRBV5-1,TRBJ2-7,CASKLTSGGTSYEQYF
TRBV19,TRBJ2-3,CASGATGTSGRPQYF
TRBV5-5,TRBJ1-2,CASSLFGGVYGYTF
TRBV28,TRBJ2-7,CASSETGGSYEQYF
TRBV19,TRBJ1-2,CASSIDRNYGYTF
TRBV4-1,TRBJ2-7,CASSQDGQRGVPATKQYF
TRBV6-1,TRBJ2-5,CASSAAGTSRGETQYF
TRBV28,TRBJ2-2,CASTPGGSSATGELFF
TRBV5-1,TRBJ2-2,CASSSGGTGDTGELFF
TRBV21-1,TRBJ1-5,CASSSGSLEGNQPQHF
TRBV4-1,TRBJ1-2,CASSHSGAGGYTF
TRBV4-1,TRBJ1-6,CASSQDVGSYNSPLHF